The next 28 T cell receptor beta chains were all read from a single sample in a study of blood T cell repertoires in COVID-19. TCRdb's table, derived via immunoSEQ multiplex PCR, lists solely in-frame clones and lacks some. Of 200,000 to 250,000 clones listed, just over 85% are singletons. Sequenced: peripheral blood. All receptors derive from a man between 18 and 35 years old with active or convalescent COVID-19.

V is TRBV9 and J is TRBJ1-4, with a possible D match to TRBD1 (6 bases). V lost 4 bases, J lost 11 bases, and 12 bases lay in between. The germline gives CDR1 SGDLS, CDR2 YYNGEE. The CDR3 sequence is 12 residues long. The CDR3 is CASSQTGQKLFF. CDR3 nucleotides: TGTGCCAGCAGCCAGACCGGACAGAAACTGTTTTTT.

The rearrangement joins TRBV7-9 to TRBJ2-2, with TRBD2 matching over 9 bases. The ends lost 7 bases at V and 5 bases at J; junction bases unmatched: 11. The CDR3 has 16 residues. Germline CDR1 and CDR2: SEHNR and FQNEAQ (reference sequence). CDR3 DNA: TGTGCCAGCACCTCAATAGCGGGAGACGGGACCGGGGAGCTGTTTTTT. Translating gives CASTSIAGDGTGELFF.

The chain carries TRBV24-1 and TRBJ1-2; D call uncertain. The CDR3 has 14 amino acids. V lost 1 base, J lost 1 base, and 6 bases lay in between. Germline assignment: CDR1 KGHDR and CDR2 SFDVKD. The CDR3 DNA sequence: TGTGCCACCAGTGATTTAAACAGTAACTATGGCTACACCTTC. Protein sequence: CATSDLNSNYGYTF.

This chain connects TRBV2 to TRBJ1-1, with 7 bases aligning to TRBD1. Germline CDR1 is SNHLY and CDR2 is FYNNEI. CDR3 length: 15 amino acids. V shed 1 base and J 4 bases; nucleotides not matched to a gene: 6. This CDR3 reads CASSEVGQLATEAFF. The CDR3 nucleotides are TGTGCCAGCAGTGAAGTGGGACAGTTGGCCACTGAAGCTTTCTTT.

This rearrangement joins TRBV27 to TRBJ1-1, with D unresolved. CDR1 MNHEY and CDR2 SMNVEV come from the germline V gene (reference sequence). V was cut by 4 bases and J by 1 base, with 10 bases left in between. The CDR3 consists of 14 residues. CDR3 residues: CASSSLPPNTEAFF. Written as DNA, the CDR3 is TGTGCCAGCAGTTCACTGCCTCCGAACACTGAAGCTTTCTTT.

This clone occurred once. The rearrangement links TRBV7-9 to TRBJ2-3; 8 nucleotides align to TRBD2. Per the germline V gene, CDR1 is SEHNR and CDR2 is FQNEAQ (reference sequence). The CDR3 extends over 18 amino acids. V shed 1 base, J shed 4 bases, and the junction held 13 bases outside the gene matches. In DNA, the CDR3 is TGTGCCAGCAGCTTAGATTCGGGGGGGCCTCCGGGGCCAGATACGCAGTATTTT. Protein sequence: CASSLDSGGPPGPDTQYF.

The CDR3 region has the DNA TGTGCCAGCAGTGATAGACAGGGTGGTACCGGGGAGCTGTTTTTT. Amino acid sequence: CASSDRQGGTGELFF. The genes are TRBV2 and TRBJ2-2; the match to TRBD1 covers 7 bases. CDR3 size: 15 residues. Germline V CDR1 and CDR2: SNHLY, FYNNEI. The ends lost 3 bases at V and 5 bases at J; junction bases unmatched: 6.

The chain links TRBV19 to TRBJ1-2; D gene uncertain. V was clipped by 3 bases and J by 7 bases, with 12 bases between them. The CDR3 extends over 13 amino acids. Per germline, CDR1 LNHDA and CDR2 SQIVND (reference sequence). CDR3 region: CASSMTTPSGYTF. CDR3 DNA sequence: TGTGCCAGTAGTATGACAACCCCGTCTGGCTACACCTTC.

J is TRBJ1-4 and V is TRBV28, with D possibly being TRBD1 (6 bases). Trimming stripped 6 bases from V and 8 bases from J, with 16 bases between. Germline CDR1 reads MDHEN; CDR2 reads SYDVKM. This CDR3 region has 14 residues. This CDR3 reads CASSAGVIEEKLFF. CDR3 nucleotide sequence: TGTGCCAGCAGCGCAGGGGTTATAGAAGAAAAACTGTTTTTT. Full variable domain (missing parts from reference TRBV28 and TRBJ1-4): DVKVTQSSRYLVKRTGEKVFLECVQDMDHENMFWYRQDPGLGLRLIYFSYDVKMKEKGDIPEGYSVSREKKERFSLILESASTNQTSMYLCASSAGVIEEKLFFGSGTQLSVL.

This rearrangement joins TRBV7-9 to TRBJ1-4, with D tentatively TRBD1 (6 bases). Germline CDR1 SEHNR, CDR2 FQNEAQ (reference sequence). This CDR3 spans 16 amino acids. V was shortened by 4 bases and J by 5 bases, with 17 bases between the two germline ends. The CDR3 reads CASSSGHPALNEKLFF. Here the CDR3 DNA reads TGTGCCAGCAGCTCGGGACACCCAGCACTAAATGAAAAACTGTTTTTT. The full variable domain, rest sourced from reference TRBV7-9 and TRBJ1-4, is DTGVSQNPRHKITKRGQNVTFRCDPISEHNRLYWYRQTLGQGPEFLTYFQNEAQLEKSRLLSDRFSAERPKGSFSTLEIQRTEQGDSAMYLCASSSGHPALNEKLFFGSGTQLSVL.

The rearrangement uses TRBV4-3 and TRBJ2-5; possibly TRBD1 for D (6 bases). Trimming took 0 bases from V and 6 from J, leaving 14 bases between them. The CDR3 loop spans 15 amino acids. Germline CDR1 reads LGHNA; CDR2 reads YSLEER. CDR3 coding DNA: TGCGCCAGCAGCCAAGATCAGGCAGGGGCAAAGACCCAGTACTTC. Protein: CASSQDQAGAKTQYF.

The chain employs TRBV7-9 and TRBJ2-2, with 12 bases matching TRBD1. Germline loops: CDR1 SEHNR, CDR2 FQNEAQ (reference sequence). The V and J ends lost 5 bases and 0 bases, in that order; junction bases with no gene match: 10. The CDR3 sequence is 19 residues long. In DNA, the CDR3 is TGTGCCAGCAGCCCCGGGACAGGGGGCAACTTTGCGAACACCGGGGAGCTGTTTTTT. Residues: CASSPGTGGNFANTGELFF.

The chain is built from TRBV7-2 and TRBJ1-4; no clear D. Trimming removed 1 base at V and 8 bases at J, with 8 bases between. This CDR3 region has 13 residues. Per germline, CDR1 SGHTA and CDR2 FQGNSA. CDR3 coding DNA: TGTGCCAGCAGCTTAGGACTTGAGGAAAAACTGTTTTTT. Its translation is CASSLGLEEKLFF.

J is TRBJ2-2 and V is TRBV5-4; 9 bases fit TRBD1. Trimming removed 4 bases from V and 1 base from J; junction bases left unmatched: 5. The CDR3 contains 16 residues. Per germline, CDR1 SGHNT and CDR2 YYREEE (reference sequence). The CDR3 reads CASSGGQGRNTGELFF. The CDR3 DNA reads TGTGCCAGCAGCGGAGGACAGGGGAGGAACACCGGGGAGCTGTTTTTT.

V and J are TRBV7-6 and TRBJ2-7, with unresolved D. The CDR3 has 15 residues. V lost 5 bases to trimming and J lost 2 bases, with 16 bases between them. Germline-derived CDR1 and CDR2 are SGHVS and FNYEAQ. DNA for the CDR3: TGTGCCAGCAGCCGCTTAAGTGGGCAGACCTACGAGCAGTACTTC. This gives the protein CASSRLSGQTYEQYF.

The chain joins TRBV7-9 to TRBJ1-1; 11 nucleotides line up with TRBD1. Trimming at V came to 6 bases and at J to 5 bases, leaving 2 bases not matched to a gene. CDR3 size: 13 residues. Germline loops: CDR1 SEHNR, CDR2 FQNEAQ (reference sequence). The CDR3: CASRGQGETEAFF. CDR3 DNA: TGTGCCAGCAGGGGACAGGGGGAAACTGAAGCTTTCTTT.

This clone was detected only once. The rearrangement uses TRBV3-1 (or the pseudogene TRBV3-2) and TRBJ1-3; 7 bases line up with TRBD1. CDR1 is LGHDT and CDR2 is YNNKEL in the germline V gene (reference sequence). V trimming: 7 bases; J trimming: 3 bases; junction bases outside the gene matches: 3. The CDR3 length is 13 residues. The DNA of the CDR3 is TGTGCCAGCAAAACAGGGGTTGGAAACACCATATATTTT. Translated: CASKTGVGNTIYF.

The V call is TRBV6-6, the J call TRBJ2-2; D not certain. The V gene's germline CDR1 is MNHNY and CDR2 SVGAGI (reference sequence). This CDR3 comprises 16 residues. V lost 5 bases and J lost 1, with 14 bases in between. The CDR3 DNA sequence: TGTGCCAGCAGTCCACCCCCGGGTCGGAACACCGGGGAGCTGTTTTTT. This translates into CASSPPPGRNTGELFF.

On this clone itself: A much larger clone is a single base away; this may be a read error. The chain joins TRBV11-2 to TRBJ2-1, with 12 nucleotides matching TRBD2. Per germline, CDR1 SGHAT and CDR2 FQNNGV. The CDR3 runs to 14 residues. Losses at the gene ends were 5 bases for V and 4 bases for J; bases not matched to a gene: 0. The CDR3 protein is CASSLAGGYNEQFF. In nucleotides, the CDR3 is TGTGCCAGCAGCCTAGCGGGAGGGTACAATGAGCAGTTCTTC.

This chain connects TRBV5-1 to TRBJ1-4; D remains unclear. The CDR3 runs to 14 residues. In germline, CDR1 is SGHRS, CDR2 YFSETQ. The ends were cut back, 1 base at V and 6 bases at J, with 10 bases in the middle. The CDR3 DNA reads TGCGCCAGCAGCTTGATTAACCTAGATGAAAAACTGTTTTTT. Translated: CASSLINLDEKLFF.

V is TRBV3-1 (or the pseudogene TRBV3-2) and J is TRBJ1-2; D might be TRBD1 (6 bases). The CDR3 contains 12 residues. Germline values: CDR1 LGHDT, CDR2 YNNKEL (reference sequence). The V and J ends lost 8 bases and 4 bases respectively, with 11 bases between them. The DNA for the CDR3 is TGTGCCAGCGGACAGATGTTCTATGGCTACACCTTC. Amino acids: CASGQMFYGYTF.

The chain has TRBV9 and TRBJ2-1; possibly TRBD2 for D (6 bases). CDR3 size: 16 residues. Germline values: CDR1 SGDLS, CDR2 YYNGEE. V lost 0 bases to trimming and J lost 8 bases, with 18 bases between them. The CDR3 nucleotides read TGTGCCAGCAGCGTAGAATTGGGGGGTCGGGCAGATGAGCAGTTCTTC. This sequence encodes CASSVELGGRADEQFF.

This chain connects TRBV7-8 to TRBJ1-5; no clear D. V lost 4 bases, J lost 0 bases, and 13 bases lay in between. Germline CDR1 is SGHVS and CDR2 is FQNEAQ. CDR3 size: 16 residues. The CDR3 spells CASSSQTPDSNQPQHF. The DNA of the CDR3 is TGTGCCAGCAGCTCACAAACCCCAGATAGCAATCAGCCCCAGCATTTT.

The J gene is TRBJ2-2, the V gene TRBV7-2, with 14 bases lining up with TRBD2. The trim removed 7 bases at V and 5 bases at J, leaving 9 bases unmatched. Germline V gene data show CDR1 as SGHTA and CDR2 as FQGNSA. CDR3 length equals 17 residues. This chain's CDR3 is CASNPGLAGVGTGELFF. The CDR3 DNA reads TGTGCCAGCAACCCGGGACTAGCGGGAGTAGGTACCGGGGAGCTGTTTTTT.

The rearrangement uses TRBV27 and TRBJ1-5; D is possibly TRBD1 (6 bases). The CDR3 spans 16 residues. V was shortened by 2 bases and J by 3 bases, with 14 bases between the two germline ends. Germline V gene lookup returns CDR1 MNHEY and CDR2 SMNVEV (reference sequence). The CDR3 DNA is TGTGCCAGCAGTTTACAGGGGCGACTTCCCAATCAGCCCCAGCATTTT. Protein: CASSLQGRLPNQPQHF.

The chain combines TRBV15 with TRBJ2-7; no clear D gene. Trimming removed 0 bases from V and 2 bases from J, with 11 bases in between. This CDR3 has 15 residues. Germline V gene lookup returns CDR1 LNHNV and CDR2 YYDKDF (reference sequence). The CDR3 nucleotides read TGTGCCACCAGCAGAGATCTCGGCGGAGCCTACGAGCAGTACTTC. Its protein is CATSRDLGGAYEQYF.

This clone has only one observation. The gene calls are TRBV19 and TRBJ1-5; D is perhaps TRBD1 (5 bases). CDR3 length equals 15 residues. CDR1 is LNHDA, CDR2 SQIVND, per germline (reference sequence). Trimming took off 4 bases at V and 0 bases at J, with 10 bases between the two ends. CDR3 protein: CASSKTVNSNQPQHF. The CDR3 DNA reads TGTGCCAGTAGTAAGACAGTGAATAGCAATCAGCCCCAGCATTTT.

This chain links TRBV20-1 with TRBJ2-3, with 7 bases identical to TRBD2. CDR3 size: 14 residues. Germline CDR1 and CDR2: DFQATT and SNEGSKA (reference sequence). CDR3 DNA: TGCAGGGCGAGTCTAGCGGAAATCACAGATACGCAGTATTTT. Translation gives CRASLAEITDTQYF.